One sample yielded the 22 T cell receptor beta chains listed below, sequenced in a study of CD8 T cells in Susac syndrome. cDNA came from around 0.54 to 1 ug RNA primed by random hexamers. TCRdb re-called the immunoSEQ multiplex PCR reads through MiXCR, storing one row per CDR3 protein. The data hold about 250,000 distinct CDR3 sequences, with 93% observed a single time. Source material: CD4+ T cells from PBMCs. These receptors were taken from a human donor with multiple sclerosis.

The V call is TRBV7-9, the J call TRBJ2-3; possibly TRBD2 for D (5 bases). The CDR3 extends over 16 amino acids. Germline V gene data show CDR1 as SEHNR and CDR2 as FQNEAQ (reference sequence). Trimming pared 5 bases from V and 3 bases from J, leaving 18 bases between. The CDR3 reads CASSRRGSQTTDTQYF. Written as DNA, the CDR3 is TGTGCCAGCAGCCGTCGGGGTTCCCAGACGACAGATACGCAGTATTTT.

V is TRBV7-3 and J is TRBJ2-3, with 10 bases that match TRBD2. Germline-derived CDR1 and CDR2 are SGHTA and FQGTGA. The CDR3 covers 16 residues. Trimming at V came to 5 bases and at J to 5 bases, leaving 10 bases not matched to a gene. The CDR3 region is CASSQYSGGRVDTQYF. CDR3 in DNA: TGTGCCAGCAGCCAATATAGCGGGGGGAGGGTAGATACGCAGTATTTT.

J is TRBJ1-2 and V is TRBV5-4; 7 nucleotides align to TRBD1. Germline CDR1 reads SGHNT; CDR2 reads YYREEE (reference sequence). The CDR3 is 14 residues long. Trimming took 4 bases from V and 4 from J; bases not matched to a gene: 7. CDR3 residues: CASSGPGQFYGYTF. CDR3 coding DNA: TGTGCCAGCAGCGGACCGGGACAGTTCTATGGCTACACCTTC.

The V and J genes are TRBV20-1 and TRBJ1-5; possible D gene TRBD1, 5 bases. The CDR3 length is 17 residues. V was cut by 6 bases and J by 5 bases, with 26 bases left in between. Germline V lookup: CDR1 DFQATT, CDR2 SNEGSKA (reference sequence). The CDR3 is CSAQRNPGPGGDQPQHF. The DNA for the CDR3 is TGCAGTGCCCAACGCAACCCAGGCCCCGGGGGGGATCAGCCCCAGCATTTT.

The gene calls are TRBV11-2 and TRBJ2-1; 12 nucleotides agree with TRBD2. The V and J ends lost 2 bases and 7 bases, in that order; junction bases with no gene match: 12. Germline V gene sequence: CDR1 SGHAT, CDR2 FQNNGV. The CDR3 covers 18 residues. This CDR3 is CASSLTRLAGGPRNEQFF. CDR3 in DNA: TGTGCCAGCAGCTTAACCCGTCTAGCGGGGGGGCCTCGGAATGAGCAGTTCTTC.

The V gene is TRBV10-3, the J gene TRBJ1-5; D is ambiguous. The CDR3 is 12 amino acids. The V and J ends lost 2 bases and 9 bases respectively, with 8 bases between them. CDR1 ENHRY and CDR2 SYGVKD come from the germline V gene. The CDR3 DNA sequence: TGTGCCATCAGTGAGGACCAGGTGCCCCAGCATTTT. It translates to CAISEDQVPQHF.

The gene calls are TRBV7-9 and TRBJ1-4, with D possibly being TRBD1 (5 bases). The V end was cut by 7 bases, the J end by 0 bases, with 6 bases between. Looked up from germline, CDR1 is SEHNR and CDR2 is FQNEAQ (reference sequence). The length of the CDR3 is 13 residues. CDR3 sequence reads: CASTTATNEKLFF. In DNA, the CDR3 is TGTGCCAGCACGACAGCAACTAATGAAAAACTGTTTTTT.

The chain links TRBV2 to TRBJ2-3, with D unresolved. Germline V gives CDR1 SNHLY, CDR2 FYNNEI. The CDR3 extends over 13 amino acids. The V gene lost 10 bases and the J gene lost 5 bases, with 16 bases spanning the gap. In DNA form, the CDR3 reads TGTGCCACCCGAGGACGAGACATAGATACGCAGTATTTT. Amino acids: CATRGRDIDTQYF.

This chain links TRBV19 with TRBJ1-5; D possibly corresponds to TRBD1 (6 bases). V lost 0 bases, J lost 7 bases, and 22 bases lay in between. The length of the CDR3 is 18 residues. Germline CDR1 reads LNHDA; CDR2 reads SQIVND (reference sequence). CDR3 in amino acids: CASSIDRAGALLGQPQHF. In DNA, the CDR3 is TGTGCCAGTAGTATAGATCGGGCAGGGGCTCTGCTAGGACAGCCCCAGCATTTT.

This chain uses TRBV5-1 with TRBJ2-1, with TRBD2 identical over 12 bases. This CDR3 is built from 17 residues. V lost 1 base, J lost 8 bases, and 10 bases stayed unmatched. Germline V gene data show CDR1 as SGHRS and CDR2 as YFSETQ. CDR3 coding DNA: TGCGCCAGCAGCTTGTCGGCTAGCGGGGGGGCCATATATGAGCAGTTCTTC. The encoded protein is CASSLSASGGAIYEQFF.

The CDR3 nucleotides read TGTGCCAGCAGCTTCGGGACTTCCAACGTGGATACGCAGTATTTT. This gives the protein CASSFGTSNVDTQYF. The gene calls are TRBV5-4 and TRBJ2-3; tentatively, D is TRBD2 (6 bases). Germline V lookup: CDR1 SGHNT, CDR2 YYREEE (reference sequence). The germline V and J ends were trimmed by 2 bases and 6 bases, with 16 bases remaining between them. The CDR3 spans 15 residues.

This sequence joins TRBV7-2 and TRBJ2-7; perhaps TRBD2 as D (6 bases). V was trimmed by 5 bases and J by 2 bases, leaving 19 bases between them. There are 16 residues in the CDR3. CDR1 and CDR2 (germline): SGHTA, FQGNSA. Written as DNA, the CDR3 is TGTGCCAGCAGCCACGACGGGAGAACACTTCCCTACGAGCAGTACGTC. As protein: CASSHDGRTLPYEQYV.

V gene TRBV18 combines with J gene TRBJ2-7; no clear D. The germline V gene has CDR1 KGHSH and CDR2 LQKENI. The CDR3 is 14 residues long. Trimming removed 1 base from V and 3 bases from J, with 10 bases in between. CDR3 in amino acids: CASSPLGYCYEQYV. The CDR3 DNA is TGTGCCAGCTCACCACTAGGCTACTGCTACGAGCAGTACGTC.

V and J are TRBV15 and TRBJ2-5, with 7 bases matching TRBD2. V lost 0 bases to trimming and J lost 5 bases; unmatched junction nucleotides: 12. The germline V gene encodes CDR1 LNHNV and CDR2 YYDKDF (reference sequence). This CDR3 spans 17 amino acids. DNA of the CDR3: TGTGCCACCAGCAGAGAGGGTGGAGCGGGGTTCCGGGAGACCCAGTACTTC. It is translated as CATSREGGAGFRETQYF.

The chain joins TRBV3-1 to TRBJ1-2, with D possibly matching TRBD1 (6 bases). Trimming took 4 bases from V and 4 from J, leaving 19 bases between them. The CDR3 is made up of 16 amino acids. Germline CDR1 LGHDT, CDR2 YNNKEL (reference sequence). CDR3 DNA sequence: TGTGCCAGCAGCCCGAACCTCAGGGGCGATGGCTATGGCTACACCTTC. Protein product: CASSPNLRGDGYGYTF.

This clonotype appeared once. The rearrangement links TRBV7-8 to TRBJ1-3; D is unresolved. V lost 6 bases, J lost 4 bases, and 16 bases lay in between. Germline values: CDR1 SGHVS, CDR2 FQNEAQ. The CDR3 is made up of 15 amino acids. CDR3 sequence (DNA): TGTGCCAGCAGTTCCTCGGGAGTACCCGGAAACACCATATATTTT. This gives the protein CASSSSGVPGNTIYF.

This sequence joins TRBV4-1 and TRBJ2-5, with 11 bases matching TRBD2. Germline trimming cut 3 bases from V and 5 bases from J; bases unmatched to any gene: 5. The germline CDR1 and CDR2 sequences are MGHRA and YSYEKL. The CDR3 is 15 amino acids. Written as DNA, the CDR3 is TGCGCCAGCAGCCATGGCCGGACTAGCGGGGAGACCCAGTACTTC. Translated: CASSHGRTSGETQYF.

CDR3 sequence: CASSFRTGSYGYTF. CDR3 DNA: TGTGCCAGCAGTTTTAGGACAGGGAGCTATGGCTACACCTTC. V and J are TRBV12-3 or TRBV12-4 and TRBJ1-2, with 8 bases aligning to TRBD1. The CDR3 spans 14 residues. Germline trimming cut 3 bases from V and 4 bases from J; bases unmatched to any gene: 4.

The V call is TRBV5-4, the J call TRBJ1-1; the D gene is possibly TRBD1 (6 bases). CDR3 length equals 13 residues. In germline, CDR1 is SGHNT, CDR2 YYREEE (reference sequence). With 1 base removed from V and 5 bases from J, the gap between germline ends came to 9 bases. This CDR3 reads CASSLIGGTEAFF. The CDR3 DNA reads as TGTGCCAGCAGCTTGATAGGGGGGACTGAAGCTTTCTTT.

The chain uses TRBV6-5 and TRBJ1-2; D possibly corresponds to TRBD1 (6 bases). The CDR3 sequence is 13 residues long. The germline CDR1 and CDR2 sequences are MNHEY and SVGAGI. The germline V and J ends were trimmed by 3 bases and 11 bases, with 16 bases remaining between them. The CDR3 coding sequence is TGTGCCAGCAGTTATCCGGGACACAAGCTATACACCTTC. This gives the protein CASSYPGHKLYTF.

This CDR3 reads CASSHRGTAVYEQYF. The CDR3 coding sequence is TGTGCCAGCTCCCATCGGGGTACAGCAGTATACGAGCAGTACTTC. The chain recombines TRBV18 with TRBJ2-7; the D gene is possibly TRBD2 (5 bases). Germline CDR1 KGHSH, CDR2 LQKENI. V was trimmed by 6 bases and J by 4 bases, leaving 19 bases between them. The CDR3 is 15 amino acids.

V gene TRBV7-2 combines with J gene TRBJ2-3; 9 bases are shared with TRBD2. The CDR3 totals 16 residues. Germline values: CDR1 SGHTA, CDR2 FQGNSA. The trim removed 2 bases at V and 8 bases at J, leaving 11 bases unmatched. The CDR3 coding sequence is TGTGCCAGCAGCTTATTCGCGGCGGGGGGGCTGGGTACGCAGTATTTT. This encodes CASSLFAAGGLGTQYF.